The present T cell receptor (beta chain) was sequenced within a study of T cells in Graves' hyperthyroidism and ophthalmopathy. Study-level findings and limits: A model built on 13 V-J features separated ophthalmopathy from stable hyperthyroidism.

Patients between 18 and 65 years old had hyperthyroidism, newly diagnosed and lasting under 2 months. Progressors' blood was drawn at hyperthyroidism diagnosis, before ophthalmopathy symptoms. This clonotype has at least ten counts. The antigen is not known. The CDR3 extends over 14 amino acids. CDR1 is KGHSH, CDR2 LQKENI, per germline. The V and J ends lost 3 bases and 7 bases respectively, with 15 bases between them. There were TCR beta CDR3 regions amplified from RNA transcripts. Using the HTBI primer set, a first-round RT-PCR was run on the TCR CDR3. TCRdb processed the multiplex PCR reads anew with MiXCR; each CDR3 protein has one entry. The sample lists 600,000 to 850,000 distinct CDR3 sequences, around 19% seen once, with 15% to 20% in the top ten.

The sequenced material came from blood. V and J are TRBV18 and TRBJ2-5; D is ambiguous. This receptor was identified in a woman aged 45-60 years with Graves' hyperthyroidism that later progressed to Graves' ophthalmopathy. In DNA, the CDR3 is TGTGCCAGCTCACCGTCAAACTCGGATGGGACCCAGTACTTC. Encoded protein: CASSPSNSDGTQYF. The full variable domain, completed using reference TRBV18 and TRBJ2-5, is NAGVMQNPRHLVRRRGQEARLRCSPMKGHSHVYWYRQLPEEGLKFMVYLQKENIIDESGMPKERFSAEFPKEGPSILRIQQVVRGDSAAYFCASSPSNSDGTQYFGPGTRLLVL.